The entry that follows covers one T cell receptor (beta chain) sequence. Its target is unknown. This entry belongs to a study of T cell responses to AZD1222 COVID-19 vaccine. Study at large: It was second doses at about 4 or about 12 weeks that were pooled.

General study points: Clonal diversity was possibly underestimated; the donors were predominantly white British and more often female. Seropositive AZD1222 recipients at baseline numbered only five or six. Nearly half of the spike-specific TCRs reportedly recognize variant regions that carry no mutations.

The germline V and J ends were trimmed by 9 bases and 0 bases, with 17 bases remaining between them. This CDR3 comprises 16 residues. Germline loops: CDR1 SNHLY, CDR2 FYNNEI. Profiled with immunoSEQ multiplex PCR; TCRdb holds only in-frame clones, not every one. This sample yields approximately 100,000 clones, of which less than 90% are seen a single time; about 3.9% belongs to the top ten. Specimen: peripheral blood, collected on day 0 of AZD1222 vaccination. This clonotype was sampled from an adult in good health. The rearrangement links TRBV2 to TRBJ2-2; D is possibly TRBD1 or TRBD2 (5 bases each). This CDR3 reads CARGDGEPPNTGELFF. For the CDR3, the DNA is TGTGCCAGGGGGGACGGAGAACCCCCGAACACCGGGGAGCTGTTTTTT.